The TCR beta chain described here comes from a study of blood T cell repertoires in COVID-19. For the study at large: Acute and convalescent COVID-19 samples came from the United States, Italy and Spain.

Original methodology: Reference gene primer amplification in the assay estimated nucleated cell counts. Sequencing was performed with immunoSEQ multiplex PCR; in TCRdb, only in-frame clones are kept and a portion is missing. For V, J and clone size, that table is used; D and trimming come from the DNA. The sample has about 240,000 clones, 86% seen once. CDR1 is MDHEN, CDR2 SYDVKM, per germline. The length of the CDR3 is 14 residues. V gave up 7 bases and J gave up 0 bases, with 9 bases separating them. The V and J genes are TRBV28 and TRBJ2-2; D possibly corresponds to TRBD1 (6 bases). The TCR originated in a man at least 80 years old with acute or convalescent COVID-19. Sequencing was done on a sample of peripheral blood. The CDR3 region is CASNDRSNTGELFF. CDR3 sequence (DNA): TGTGCCAGCAATGACAGGTCGAACACCGGGGAGCTGTTTTTT. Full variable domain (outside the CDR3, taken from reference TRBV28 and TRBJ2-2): DVKVTQSSRYLVKRTGEKVFLECVQDMDHENMFWYRQDPGLGLRLIYFSYDVKMKEKGDIPEGYSVSREKKERFSLILESASTNQTSMYLCASNDRSNTGELFFGEGSRLTVL.